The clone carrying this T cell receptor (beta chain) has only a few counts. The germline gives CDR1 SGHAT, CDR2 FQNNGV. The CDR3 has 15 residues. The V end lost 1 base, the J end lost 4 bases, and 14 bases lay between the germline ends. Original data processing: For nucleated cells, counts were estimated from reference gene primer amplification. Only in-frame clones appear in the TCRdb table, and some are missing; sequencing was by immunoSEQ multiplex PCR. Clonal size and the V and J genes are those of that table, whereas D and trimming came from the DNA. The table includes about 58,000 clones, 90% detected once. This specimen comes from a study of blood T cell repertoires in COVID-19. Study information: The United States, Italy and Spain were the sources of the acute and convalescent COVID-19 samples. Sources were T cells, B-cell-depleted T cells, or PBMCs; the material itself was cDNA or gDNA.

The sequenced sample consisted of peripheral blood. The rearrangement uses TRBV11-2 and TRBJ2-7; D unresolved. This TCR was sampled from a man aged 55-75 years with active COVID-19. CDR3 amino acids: CASSLGEAVVYEQYF. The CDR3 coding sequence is TGTGCCAGCAGCTTAGGAGAGGCGGTGGTATACGAGCAGTACTTC.